Below, one T cell receptor beta chain is given with its context. The method was immunoSEQ multiplex PCR; TCRdb's version includes in-frame clones alone and lacks a portion of them. In the table there are about 150,000 clones, around 90% of which are singletons. This specimen belongs to a study of control samples from healthy donors and cancer patients. CDR3 length equals 11 residues. Germline lookup yields CDR1 MNHEY and CDR2 SMNVEV (reference sequence). V lost 4 bases and J lost 3, with 4 bases in between. The V gene is TRBV27, the J gene TRBJ2-7, with D uncertain. The sequence was collected from a man aged 25 to 45 in good health. The sequenced material came from blood. CDR3 region: CASSSYYEQYF. The CDR3 DNA sequence: TGTGCCAGCAGTTCTTACTACGAGCAGTACTTC.